The clone carrying this T cell receptor (beta chain) was counted many times. As yet, its antigen is unknown. The sample belongs to a study of T-cell memory formation after mild COVID-19. Looking at the study overall: TCR clusters were mostly confined to one donor each. Study-wide results and caveats: Day 15 to 85 contracting clones showed balanced CD4/CD8; later expanders leaned CD4+. CD8+ contracting clones occupied EMRA, while CD4+ ones occupied mainly CM and EM. In pre-infection memory, a portion of responding clones appeared, which suggested that cross-reactive memory joined.

V was pared by 0 bases and J by 7 bases, with 5 bases between. There are 12 residues in the CDR3. Per germline, CDR1 SGHNT and CDR2 YYREEE (reference sequence). A single record per CDR3 protein comes from TCRdb applying MiXCR to the 5' RACE reads. The table lists 250,000 to 350,000 distinct CDR3 sequences, approximately 15% of them singletons. The chain employs TRBV5-4 and TRBJ2-1, with D uncertain. The sequenced material came from PBMCs or a T cell subset sorted from them (not recorded which). This receptor was identified in a man younger than 30 who had mild COVID-19 (a few samples of this study predate the infection). Cell type and time point are not known. CDR3 loop: CASSLVANEQFF. CDR3 coding DNA: TGTGCCAGCAGCTTGGTGGCGAATGAGCAGTTCTTC.